This T cell receptor beta chain was identified during a study of cytomegalovirus exposure and HLA in healthy donors. Study-level results: Earlier findings revealed that most TCR beta V segments proved productive either about 87% or about 30% of the time. The study labeled 170 or so TCR beta chains cytomegalovirus-associated.

In the PCR, 60 Vbeta and 13 Jbeta primers were used. Some clones are missing from TCRdb's copy, which holds only in-frame ones; the method was immunoSEQ multiplex PCR. The data hold about 140,000 clones, with 76% observed a single time. Concerning this clone: Its antigen is unknown.

Germline values: CDR1 SEHNR, CDR2 FQNEAQ (reference sequence). The CDR3 loop spans 16 amino acids. The V end was cut by 2 bases, the J end by 5 bases, with 18 bases between. This receptor was obtained from a woman between 40 and 55 years old in good health and CMV-seronegative. The sample comprised PBMCs. The chain couples TRBV7-9 to TRBJ1-2, with unresolved D. This CDR3 is CASSLLYAEGDYGYTF. The CDR3 coding sequence is TGTGCCAGCAGCTTATTATATGCGGAGGGAGATTATGGCTACACCTTC.